The present TCR beta chain was sequenced within a study of prognosis after radiotherapy for stage I lung cancer. Study context: Enrollment began in early 2018 and ended in the first half of 2019; the enrolled patients had stage I non-small cell lung cancer. All non-small cell lung cancer patients were considered medically inoperable. Study-wide results and caveats: It is unknown whether the expanded TCR clones recognize the tumor.

Researchers used two-round multiplex PCR to amplify TCR beta CDR3 starting from genomic DNA. For every TRBV and TRBJ gene, a specific primer was used in first-round PCR. TCRdb recomputed calls from the multiplex PCR reads with MiXCR, one row per CDR3 protein. This sample has about 16,000 distinct CDR3 sequences, with about 43% found just once. To note about this clonotype: Its antigen is still unknown.

Peripheral blood, six milliliters per draw, was collected at each of two time points. Germline V gene sequence: CDR1 SGHAT, CDR2 FQNNGV. The CDR3 has 12 amino acids. Trimming removed 3 bases from V and 9 bases from J, with 12 bases in between. This TCR derives from a donor of 50 years or more with non-small cell lung cancer. The genes are TRBV11-2 and TRBJ2-7; D perhaps matches TRBD2 (5 bases). This specimen consisted of PBMCs, obtained before or after stereotactic body radiation therapy (not recorded which). The CDR3 reads CASSLNRERQYF. CDR3 nucleotide sequence: TGTGCCAGCAGCTTGAATAGGGAGCGGCAGTACTTC.